Presented here are 21 T cell receptor beta chains from one specimen sequenced in a study of beta chain features in type 1 diabetes (dated by TCRdb to the late 2010s). Library prep was done by the immunoSEQ multiplex PCR assay. All of the isolated RNA was reverse transcribed with the High Capacity cDNA Reverse Transcription Kit, so expressed TCRB transcripts were sequenced. TCRdb's version of the immuneACCESS table is confined to in-frame rearrangements and falls short of the full clone set. An unresolved V gene accounts for under half of the shortfall where checked; the remainder is of unknown origin. The sample table records around 400,000 clones; around 12% of these occur just once. Of the sample, approximately 0.015% falls within the top ten clones. Sequencing used naive CD4+ T cells from blood. Explained via the paper, the cell subset or site label denotes: true naive CD4+ T cells. The receptor source for this set is a man aged 18-30 years in good health.

This clone has more than one count but fewer than ten. V usage is TRBV29-1 and J usage is TRBJ2-5; a possible D gene is TRBD1 (6 bases). There are 13 residues in the CDR3. V gave up 6 bases and J gave up 10 bases, with 21 bases separating them. Germline V lookup: CDR1 SQVTM, CDR2 ANQGSEA. CDR3 DNA sequence: TGCAGCGTAGAGAGGGGGTTTGGGTGGGACCAGTACTTC. Its translation is CSVERGFGWDQYF.

This clone was picked up a small number of times. The rearrangement uses TRBV28 and TRBJ2-5; 7 bases match TRBD1. The germline V gene has CDR1 MDHEN and CDR2 SYDVKM. V lost 2 bases to trimming and J lost 4 bases; unmatched junction nucleotides: 4. This CDR3 is 14 amino acids long. This CDR3 reads CASSLRGRVETQYF. CDR3 DNA sequence: TGTGCCAGCAGTTTAAGGGGGCGGGTAGAGACCCAGTACTTC.

The CDR3 loop reads CASRPRLAGRTDTQYF. The CDR3 DNA sequence: TGTGCCAGCAGACCCCGTCTAGCGGGACGCACAGATACGCAGTATTTT. The V call is TRBV7-2, the J call TRBJ2-3; TRBD2 matches at 9 bases. CDR1 SGHTA and CDR2 FQGNSA come from the germline V gene. V shed 6 bases, J shed 1 base, and the junction held 8 bases outside the gene matches. CDR3 size: 16 residues.

This clone was seen a few times. The V call is TRBV4-3, the J call TRBJ2-1, with 11 nucleotides matching TRBD1. The J segment lost 4 bases and the V segment lost 4 bases, leaving 6 bases of the junction unmatched. The CDR3 loop spans 16 amino acids. Germline CDR1 reads LGHNA; CDR2 reads YSLEER. The CDR3 DNA reads TGCGCCAGCAGCCCACGGACAGGGGGCATGTACAATGAGCAGTTCTTC. Translation gives CASSPRTGGMYNEQFF.

This clone turned up a few times. V is TRBV13 and J is TRBJ1-2, with 8 nucleotides matching TRBD1. Germline CDR1 PRHDT, CDR2 FYEKMQ (reference sequence). The V segment lost 0 bases and the J segment 7 bases; nucleotides outside the gene matches: 1. This CDR3 has 13 residues. The CDR3 sequence: CASSLGQGGGYTF. CDR3 DNA: TGTGCCAGCAGCTTAGGACAGGGGGGTGGCTACACCTTC.

The chain couples TRBV29-1 to TRBJ1-4; TRBD1 matches at 7 bases. The ends lost 7 bases at V and 2 bases at J; junction bases unmatched: 4. CDR1 is SQVTM, CDR2 ANQGSEA, per germline. The CDR3 runs 13 residues. CDR3 residues: CSASGQTNEKLFF. The CDR3, as DNA: TGCAGCGCCTCGGGACAGACTAATGAAAAACTGTTTTTT.

This clone was seen a few times. This rearrangement joins TRBV28 to TRBJ1-2; 10 nucleotides align to TRBD1. Trimming cost V 7 bases and J 7 bases; bases outside gene matches: 12. CDR3 length: 15 residues. Germline V gives CDR1 MDHEN, CDR2 SYDVKM. The CDR3 loop reads CASKRQGARYFGYTF. The CDR3 nucleotides are TGTGCCAGCAAGAGACAGGGGGCGAGATACTTTGGCTACACCTTC.

This clone was recorded a few times. This chain connects TRBV7-2 to TRBJ2-1; 7 positions agree with TRBD1. CDR3 size: 13 residues. V lost 7 bases to trimming and J lost 8 bases; unmatched junction nucleotides: 8. From germline, CDR1 is SGHTA and CDR2 FQGNSA. DNA for the CDR3: TGTGCCAGCAACAATGACAGGGACGATGAGCAGTTCTTC. As protein: CASNNDRDDEQFF.

The table lists this clone with a few counts. The rearrangement links TRBV30 to TRBJ1-1; no definite D call. Trimming removed 4 bases at V and 1 base at J, with 7 bases between. In germline, CDR1 is GTSNPN, CDR2 SVGIG (reference sequence). The CDR3 totals 12 residues. The CDR3 loop reads CAWNSRNTEAFF. CDR3 nucleotide sequence: TGTGCCTGGAACAGCCGGAACACTGAAGCTTTCTTT.

This clone has just a few counts. The genes are TRBV7-9 and TRBJ2-7; D may be TRBD1 (6 bases). V lost 2 bases, J lost 2 bases, and 13 bases lay in between. Germline V lookup: CDR1 SEHNR, CDR2 FQNEAQ (reference sequence). The CDR3 covers 15 residues. The CDR3 sequence: CASSLFDRPPYEQYF. CDR3 sequence (DNA): TGTGCCAGCAGCTTATTCGACAGGCCCCCCTACGAGCAGTACTTC. The full variable domain, completed using reference TRBV7-9 and TRBJ2-7, is DTGVSQNPRHKITKRGQNVTFRCDPISEHNRLYWYRQTLGQGPEFLTYFQNEAQLEKSRLLSDRFSAERPKGSFSTLEIQRTEQGDSAMYLCASSLFDRPPYEQYFGPGTRLTVT.

This clone occurred a few times. CDR3 region: CASSLQGRDTEAFF. The CDR3, as DNA: TGCGCCAGCAGCTTACAGGGGAGAGACACTGAAGCTTTCTTT. The V call is TRBV5-1, the J call TRBJ1-1; 7 bases agree with TRBD1. V shed 2 bases and J 3 bases; nucleotides not matched to a gene: 4. Germline V gives CDR1 SGHRS, CDR2 YFSETQ. The CDR3 is made up of 14 amino acids.

There are a few counts of this clone. This chain uses TRBV7-2 with TRBJ1-2; TRBD1 agrees at 12 bases. V lost 5 bases and J lost 7; bases outside the gene matches: 5. This CDR3 region has 14 residues. The V gene's germline CDR1 is SGHTA and CDR2 FQGNSA. The CDR3 DNA follows: TGTGCCAGCAGCGCGGGACAGGGGGCGCGTGGCTACACCTTC. Its translation: CASSAGQGARGYTF. Full variable domain (outside the CDR3, taken from reference TRBV7-2 and TRBJ1-2): GAGVSQSPSNKVTEKGKDVELRCDPISGHTALYWYRQSLGQGLEFLIYFQGNSAPDKSGLPSDRFSAERTGGSVSTLTIQRTQQEDSAVYLCASSAGQGARGYTFGSGTRLTVV.

The V and J genes are TRBV6-1 and TRBJ2-5; 7 bases are a match to TRBD1. Looked up from germline, CDR1 is MNHNS and CDR2 is SASEGT. The CDR3 contains 13 residues. The V segment lost 6 bases and the J segment 5 bases; nucleotides outside the gene matches: 6. The CDR3 DNA reads as TGTGCCAGCAGGAGACAGGGTACGGAGACCCAGTACTTC. It yields the protein CASRRQGTETQYF.

The rearrangement links TRBV21-1 to TRBJ2-7; the D segment call TRBD2 is taken from the table without a DNA check. TRBV21-1 is tagged as a pseudogene. CDR3 length: 16 amino acids. The CDR3 DNA sequence: TGTGCCAGCAGCAACTCCGGGACTAGCGGGGCCTACGAGCAGTACTTC. Translating gives CASSNSGTSGAYEQYF.

The CDR3 bases are TGTGCCAGTAGTATCTTCGGACTATCTGAGCAGTTCTTC. Residues: CASSIFGLSEQFF. J is TRBJ2-1 and V is TRBV19, with D maybe TRBD2 (6 bases). Germline values: CDR1 LNHDA, CDR2 SQIVND (reference sequence). The CDR3 runs 13 residues. Trimming removed 3 bases at V and 9 bases at J, with 12 bases between.

The CDR3 sequence: CASSVGQGHYEQYF. Here the CDR3 DNA reads TGTGCCAGCAGCGTAGGACAGGGTCACTACGAGCAGTACTTC. This sequence joins TRBV9 and TRBJ2-7; TRBD1 matches at 7 bases. This CDR3 is built from 14 residues. The germline V gene encodes CDR1 SGDLS and CDR2 YYNGEE. V was clipped by 0 bases and J by 3 bases; unmatched bases: 3.

This clone was seen a few times. V usage is TRBV7-6 and J usage is TRBJ2-1; 9 nucleotides match TRBD1. The CDR3 has 15 amino acids. In germline, CDR1 is SGHVS, CDR2 FNYEAQ. The J segment lost 5 bases and the V segment lost 5 bases, leaving 7 bases of the junction unmatched. DNA of the CDR3: TGTGCCAGCAGCGAGCCGGGACAGGGCAACAATGAGCAGTTCTTC. Protein product: CASSEPGQGNNEQFF.

CDR3 in DNA: TGTGCCATCAGTGACACAGGGGGCGGCCAGCCCCAGCATTTT. Translation gives CAISDTGGGQPQHF. The genes are TRBV10-3 and TRBJ1-5, with 9 positions matching TRBD1. The CDR3 is 14 residues long. Trimming removed 3 bases from V and 7 bases from J; junction bases left unmatched: 4. The germline V gene has CDR1 ENHRY and CDR2 SYGVKD.

In this sample, this clone turned up a few times. The V gene is TRBV5-1, the J gene TRBJ2-7; 12 nucleotides match TRBD2. Losses at the gene ends were 2 bases for V and 0 bases for J; bases not matched to a gene: 3. Germline CDR1 is SGHRS and CDR2 is YFSETQ. The CDR3 consists of 16 residues. CDR3 bases: TGCGCCAGCAGCTTATGGACTAGCGGGACCTCCTACGAGCAGTACTTC. Encoded protein: CASSLWTSGTSYEQYF.

V is TRBV5-1 and J is TRBJ2-7, with TRBD1 as a possible D gene (6 bases). The CDR3 extends over 15 amino acids. V lost 0 bases and J lost 3, with 13 bases in between. CDR1 and CDR2 from the germline V gene are SGHRS and YFSETQ. This chain's CDR3 is CASSLDAGEGYEQYF. CDR3 in DNA: TGCGCCAGCAGCTTGGACGCAGGGGAAGGCTACGAGCAGTACTTC.

This clone has more than one count but fewer than ten. The V gene is TRBV7-2, the J gene TRBJ2-7, with TRBD2 identical over 14 bases. Looked up from germline, CDR1 is SGHTA and CDR2 is FQGNSA. This CDR3 has 16 amino acids. V trimming: 0 bases; J trimming: 7 bases; junction bases outside the gene matches: 5. CDR3 DNA sequence: TGTGCCAGCAGCTTAGCCGGGACTAGCGGGAGTTCTGAGCAGTACTTC. Its translation is CASSLAGTSGSSEQYF.